This passage covers 5 T cell receptor beta chains from one sample sequenced in a study of blood T cells in healthy people across ages. Using a J-beta primer mix together with a sample-barcoded 5' primer, a second PCR was run for about 6 to 12 cycles. Each CDR3 protein is one row after TCRdb ran MiXCR on the 5' RACE reads. The sample contains 1.5 million to 1.8 million distinct CDR3 sequences, 40% to 45% of which appear only once. The specimen sequenced was blood. These receptor sequences come from a woman aged 18-29 years in good health.

As for this clonotype: A much bigger clone sits one base away, suggesting this may be a read error. The chain has TRBV2 and TRBJ2-5; a possible D gene is TRBD2 (6 bases). Trimming cost V 4 bases and J 2 bases, with 11 bases left between them. CDR3 size: 14 residues. In germline, CDR1 is SNHLY, CDR2 FYNNEI. The CDR3 is CASSVGDWQETQYF. CDR3 sequence (DNA): TGTGCCAGCAGTGTGGGGGACTGGCAAGAGACCCAGTACTTC.

The chain carries TRBV12-3 or TRBV12-4 and TRBJ2-6; TRBD1 might be the D (6 bases). The CDR3 has 19 amino acids. Trimming cost V 2 bases and J 1 base, with 18 bases left between them. CDR3 bases: TGTGCCAGCAGTTTACTTCTCAGGGGCCTCTCTTCTGGGGCCAACGTCCTGACTTTC. This translates into CASSLLLRGLSSGANVLTF.

The chain recombines TRBV6-6 with TRBJ2-5; TRBD2 aligns across 13 bases. The CDR3 loop spans 15 amino acids. Trimming cost V 2 bases and J 11 bases; bases outside gene matches: 8. CDR1 MNHNY and CDR2 SVGAGI come from the germline V gene (reference sequence). Written as DNA, the CDR3 is TGTGCCAGCAGTTACACCGGGACTAGCGGGGAGGAGCAGTACTTC. It yields the protein CASSYTGTSGEEQYF.

The table lists this clonotype with a few counts. The chain is built from TRBV20-1 and TRBJ1-2, with D uncertain. The CDR3 runs to 12 residues. V was pared by 3 bases and J by 9 bases, with 14 bases between. Germline V CDR1 and CDR2: DFQATT, SNEGSKA (reference sequence). CDR3 amino acids: CSASTSSARYTF. The CDR3 region has the DNA TGCAGTGCTAGTACCAGCTCCGCACGCTACACCTTC.

The genes are TRBV28 and TRBJ1-5, with no clear D. This CDR3 contains 8 residues. Germline-derived CDR1 and CDR2 are MDHEN and SYDVKM. Trimming shortened V by 8 bases and J by 15 bases, and 8 bases separated the two germline ends. The CDR3 DNA is TGTGCCAGCGGAACTTGGCATTTT. This sequence encodes CASGTWHF. The full variable domain, rest sourced from reference TRBV28 and TRBJ1-5, is DVKVTQSSRYLVKRTGEKVFLECVQDMDHENMFWYRQDPGLGLRLIYFSYDVKMKEKGDIPEGYSVSREKKERFSLILESASTNQTSMYLCASGTWHFGDGTRLSIL.